These 7 T cell receptor beta chains were sequenced from one sample in a study of T cells expressing NK-cell markers. TCRdb re-analyzed the 5' RACE reads; it lists each CDR3 protein once, without DNA. This sample's table has about 400,000 distinct CDR3 sequences. Sequenced sample: blood T cells: a sorted CD56 or NKG2C T cell subset, CD4+ or CD8+ T cells, or bulk PBMC T cells (not recorded which). The source is a woman between 45 and 60 years old in good health.

The chain joins TRBV29-1 to TRBJ2-3. The CDR3 spans 12 residues. Germline values: CDR1 SQVTM, CDR2 ANQGSEA. The chain's CDR3 is CSLRRSTDTQYF.

The V gene is TRBV7-2, the J gene TRBJ2-2. The length of the CDR3 is 16 residues. Germline CDR1 is SGHTA and CDR2 is FQGNSA. The CDR3: CASSLALYSFTGELFF. The full variable domain, completed using reference TRBV7-2 and TRBJ2-2, is GAGVSQSPSNKVTEKGKDVELRCDPISGHTALYWYRQSLGQGLEFLIYFQGNSAPDKSGLPSDRFSAERTGGSVSTLTIQRTQQEDSAVYLCASSLALYSFTGELFFGEGSRLTVL.

This chain connects TRBV30 to TRBJ1-1; no DNA is available, so the TRBD1 call from TCRdb remains unchecked. This CDR3 comprises 11 residues. Germline V gene sequence: CDR1 GTSNPN, CDR2 SVGIG (reference sequence). CDR3 sequence reads: CAWTRTGEAFF.

The chain uses TRBV12-3 or TRBV12-4 and TRBJ2-7; no DNA is available, so the TRBD1 call from TCRdb remains unchecked. The CDR3 totals 16 residues. The chain's CDR3 is CASSFFLGQNSYEQYF.

J is TRBJ2-2 and V is TRBV28; TCRdb's assignment of TRBD2 cannot be checked, as there is no DNA. CDR1 MDHEN and CDR2 SYDVKM come from the germline V gene. The length of the CDR3 is 15 residues. CDR3 amino acids: CASTLRTSGKGELFF. The whole variable domain, remainder taken from reference TRBV28 and TRBJ2-2, is DVKVTQSSRYLVKRTGEKVFLECVQDMDHENMFWYRQDPGLGLRLIYFSYDVKMKEKGDIPEGYSVSREKKERFSLILESASTNQTSMYLCASTLRTSGKGELFFGEGSRLTVL.

The chain has TRBV12-3 or TRBV12-4 and TRBJ2-1; the D call of TRBD2 rests on TCRdb alone, since no DNA is present to check it. The CDR3 spans 19 residues. The CDR3: CASSLSLGFLAGFYNEQFF.

V gene TRBV19 combines with J gene TRBJ2-3; no DNA is available, so the TRBD2 call from TCRdb remains unchecked. The CDR3 consists of 15 residues. Germline V gene sequence: CDR1 LNHDA, CDR2 SQIVND (reference sequence). CDR3 residues: CASSTGGLSTDTQYF. Full variable domain (remainder filled in from reference TRBV19 and TRBJ2-3): DGGITQSPKYLFRKEGQNVTLSCEQNLNHDAMYWYRQDPGQGLRLIYYSQIVNDFQKGDIAEGYSVSREKKESFPLTVTSAQKNPTAFYLCASSTGGLSTDTQYFGPGTRLTVL.